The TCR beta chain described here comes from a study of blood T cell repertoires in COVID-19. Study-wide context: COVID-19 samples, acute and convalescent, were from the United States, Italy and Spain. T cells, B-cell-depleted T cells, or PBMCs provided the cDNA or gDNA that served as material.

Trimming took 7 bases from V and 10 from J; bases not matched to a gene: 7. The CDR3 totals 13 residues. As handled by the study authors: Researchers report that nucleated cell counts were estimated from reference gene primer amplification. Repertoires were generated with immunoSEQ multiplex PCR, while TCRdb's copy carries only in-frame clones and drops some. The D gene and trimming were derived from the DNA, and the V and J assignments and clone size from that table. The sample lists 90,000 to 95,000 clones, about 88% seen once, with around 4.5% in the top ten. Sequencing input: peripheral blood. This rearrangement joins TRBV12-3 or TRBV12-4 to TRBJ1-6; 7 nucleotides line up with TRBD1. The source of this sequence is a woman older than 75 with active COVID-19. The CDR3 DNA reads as TGTGCCAGCATTAGGGGGCCGCGGTCACCCCTCCACTTT. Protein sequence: CASIRGPRSPLHF.